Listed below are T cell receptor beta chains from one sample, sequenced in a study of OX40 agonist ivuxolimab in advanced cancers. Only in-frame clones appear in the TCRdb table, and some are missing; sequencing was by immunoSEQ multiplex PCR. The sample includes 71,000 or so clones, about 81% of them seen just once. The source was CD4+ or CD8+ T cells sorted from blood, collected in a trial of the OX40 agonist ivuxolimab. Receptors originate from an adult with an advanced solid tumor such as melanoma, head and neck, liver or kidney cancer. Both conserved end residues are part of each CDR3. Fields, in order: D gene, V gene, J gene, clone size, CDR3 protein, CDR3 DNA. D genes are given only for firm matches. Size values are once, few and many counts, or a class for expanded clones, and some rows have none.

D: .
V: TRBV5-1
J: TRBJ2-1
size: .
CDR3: CASSLASYNEQFF
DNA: TGCGCCAGCAGCTTGGCCTCCTACAATGAGCAGTTCTTC

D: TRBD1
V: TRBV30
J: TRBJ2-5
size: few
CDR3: CAWIKGGSMKTQYF
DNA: TGTGCCTGGATCAAAGGGGGCTCGATGAAGACCCAGTACTTC

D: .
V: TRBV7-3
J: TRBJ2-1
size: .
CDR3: CASSLGGEQFF
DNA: TGTGCCAGCAGCTTAGGGGGGGAGCAGTTCTTC

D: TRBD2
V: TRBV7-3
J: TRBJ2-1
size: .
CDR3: CASSFDGLAEQFF
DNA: TGTGCCAGCAGCTTCGACGGACTAGCCGAGCAGTTCTTC

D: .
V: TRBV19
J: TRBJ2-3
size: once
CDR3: CASGGGGTDTQYF
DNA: TGTGCCAGTGGTGGGGGCGGGACAGATACGCAGTATTTT

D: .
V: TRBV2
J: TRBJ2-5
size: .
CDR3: CASSGQAKETQYF
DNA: TGTGCCAGCAGTGGGCAGGCTAAAGAGACCCAGTACTTC

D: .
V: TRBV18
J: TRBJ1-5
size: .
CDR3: CASSPDSNQPQHF
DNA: TGTGCCAGCTCACCAGATAGCAATCAGCCCCAGCATTTT

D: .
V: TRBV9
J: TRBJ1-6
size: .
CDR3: CASSVGLAQPLHF
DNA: TGTGCCAGCAGCGTAGGGTTGGCGCAACCCCTCCACTTT

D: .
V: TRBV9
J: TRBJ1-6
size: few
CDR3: CASSVASTSPLHF
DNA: TGTGCCAGCAGCGTAGCTAGCACTTCCCCCCTCCACTTT

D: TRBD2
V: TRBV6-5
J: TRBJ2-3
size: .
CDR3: CASSYSSGGTQYF
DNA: TGTGCCAGCAGTTACTCTAGCGGGGGGACGCAGTATTTT

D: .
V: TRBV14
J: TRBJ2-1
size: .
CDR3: CASSQGRRVDNEQFF
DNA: TGTGCCAGCAGCCAAGGTCGCAGGGTCGACAATGAGCAGTTCTTC

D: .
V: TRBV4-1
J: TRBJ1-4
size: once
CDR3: CASSQEGAGREKLFF
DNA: TGCGCCAGCAGCCAAGAGGGGGCAGGAAGGGAAAAACTGTTTTTT

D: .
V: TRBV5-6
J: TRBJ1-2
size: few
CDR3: CASSLAGNQGYTF
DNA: TGTGCCAGCAGCTTGGCCGGGAATCAGGGCTACACCTTC

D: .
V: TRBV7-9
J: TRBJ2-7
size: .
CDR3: CASSARGPDEQYF
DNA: TGTGCCAGCAGCGCGCGGGGCCCCGACGAGCAGTACTTC

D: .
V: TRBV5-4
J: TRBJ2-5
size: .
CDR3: CASSSGGAVGETQYF
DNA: TGTGCCAGCAGTTCTGGAGGGGCGGTAGGTGAGACCCAGTACTTC

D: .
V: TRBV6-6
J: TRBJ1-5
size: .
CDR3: CASSWQNQPQHF
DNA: TGTGCCAGCAGTTGGCAGAATCAGCCCCAGCATTTT

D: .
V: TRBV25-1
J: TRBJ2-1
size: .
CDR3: CASSQRRGSSYNEQFF
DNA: TGTGCCAGCAGCCAAAGGAGGGGAAGCTCCTACAATGAGCAGTTCTTC

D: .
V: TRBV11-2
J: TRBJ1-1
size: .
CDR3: CASSIRHTEAFF
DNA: TGTGCCAGCAGTATCCGGCACACTGAAGCTTTCTTT

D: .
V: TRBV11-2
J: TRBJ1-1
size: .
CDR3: CASSHDSYKNTEAFF
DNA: TGTGCCAGCAGTCATGACAGTTACAAGAACACTGAGGCTTTCTTT

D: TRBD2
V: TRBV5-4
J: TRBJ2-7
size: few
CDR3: CASSLVPPGTSGFYEQYF
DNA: TGTGCCAGCAGCTTGGTCCCTCCCGGGACTAGCGGGTTCTACGAGCAGTACTTC

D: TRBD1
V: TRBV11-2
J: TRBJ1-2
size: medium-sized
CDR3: CASSLTGTGGAWYGYTF
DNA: TGTGCCAGCAGCTTGACCGGGACAGGGGGCGCTTGGTATGGCTACACCTTC

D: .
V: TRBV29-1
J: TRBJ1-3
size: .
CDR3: CSVEGNSGNTIYF
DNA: TGCAGCGTGGAGGGTAACTCTGGAAACACCATATATTTT

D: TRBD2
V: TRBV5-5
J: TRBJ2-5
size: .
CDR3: CASSQAKTSGSETQYF
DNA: TGTGCCAGCAGCCAAGCGAAGACTAGCGGGAGTGAGACCCAGTACTTC

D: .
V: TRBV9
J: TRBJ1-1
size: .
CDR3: CASSVVTGRPEAFF
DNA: TGTGCCAGCAGCGTAGTAACAGGGAGACCTGAAGCTTTCTTT

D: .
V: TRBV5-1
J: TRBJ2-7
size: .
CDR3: CASSETSSYEQYF
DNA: TGCGCCAGCAGCGAGACTTCTAGCTACGAGCAGTACTTC

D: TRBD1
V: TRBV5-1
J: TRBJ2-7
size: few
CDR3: CASRPGQGSEQYF
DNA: TGCGCCAGCAGGCCGGGACAGGGAAGCGAGCAGTACTTC

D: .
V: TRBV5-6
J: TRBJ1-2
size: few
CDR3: CASSSSGTGVYGYTF
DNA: TGTGCCAGCAGCTCATCCGGGACGGGGGTCTATGGCTACACCTTC

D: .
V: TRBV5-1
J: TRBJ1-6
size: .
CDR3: CASSLAAGASPLHF
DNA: TGCGCCAGCAGCTTGGCCGCGGGAGCCTCACCCCTCCACTTT

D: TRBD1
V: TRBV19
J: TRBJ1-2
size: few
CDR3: CASSPTGTVNYGYTF
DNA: TGTGCCAGTAGTCCAACCGGGACAGTAAACTATGGCTACACCTTC